This entry describes one T cell receptor beta chain. The antigen remains undetermined. The PCR contained 60 Vbeta and 13 Jbeta primers. This table comes from immunoSEQ multiplex PCR, and its TCRdb copy is limited to in-frame clones, with some not included. The sample lists hundreds of thousands of clones; approximately 80% were seen once. The data were obtained in a study of cytomegalovirus exposure and HLA in healthy donors. Study observations and caveats: Confirmation was obtained in vitro that three CMV-associated chains are specific for CMV antigens. It was fewer than 200 TCR beta chains that were listed as cytomegalovirus-associated. Later analysis indicated greater clonal expansion among HLA-associated TCR beta chains than among equally common other chains. Earlier analysis looked at TCR beta V segments, and most were productive about 87% or about 30% of the time.

Trimming removed 1 base from V and 1 base from J, with 10 bases in between. The CDR3 consists of 14 residues. Germline V lookup: CDR1 GTSNPN, CDR2 SVGIG (reference sequence). The rearrangement uses TRBV30 and TRBJ2-5, with TRBD1 as a possible D gene (6 bases). This receptor was identified in a girl under 18 in good health and CMV-seronegative. The sequencing input was PBMCs. The CDR3 DNA sequence: TGTGCCTGGAGTGCATGGGGGCTCCAAGAGACCCAGTACTTC. Residues: CAWSAWGLQETQYF.